This T cell receptor beta chain was sequenced in a study of T cells expressing NK-cell markers. UMI-tagged 5'RACE template switching yielded the TCR beta cDNA. No DNA is given; TCRdb re-called the 5' RACE reads and lists each CDR3 protein once. Recorded here are 150,000 to 200,000 distinct CDR3 sequences; the top ten clones represent around 18%. Per the germline V gene, CDR1 is KGHSH and CDR2 is LQKENI. The CDR3 runs to 14 residues. The TCR was taken from a woman between 18 and 69 years old in good health. Sequencing was performed on blood T cells: a sorted CD56 or NKG2C T cell subset, CD4+ or CD8+ T cells, or bulk PBMC T cells (not recorded which). The chain joins TRBV18 to TRBJ2-2; TCRdb designates TRBD2, a call that cannot be tested without DNA. The CDR3 region is CASTPGLNTGELFF.